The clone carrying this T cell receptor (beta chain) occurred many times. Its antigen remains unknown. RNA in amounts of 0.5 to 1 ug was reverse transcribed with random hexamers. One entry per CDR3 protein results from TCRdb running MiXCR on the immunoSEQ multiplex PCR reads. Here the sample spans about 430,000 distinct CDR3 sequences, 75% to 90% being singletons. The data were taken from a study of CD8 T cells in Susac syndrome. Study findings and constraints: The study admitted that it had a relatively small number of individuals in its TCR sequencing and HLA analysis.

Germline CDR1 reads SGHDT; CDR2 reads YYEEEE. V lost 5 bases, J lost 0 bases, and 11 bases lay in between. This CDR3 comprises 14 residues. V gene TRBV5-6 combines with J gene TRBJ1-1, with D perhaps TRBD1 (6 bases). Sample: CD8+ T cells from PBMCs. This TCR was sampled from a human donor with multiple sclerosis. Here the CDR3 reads CASSLGGLNTEAFF. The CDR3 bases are TGTGCCAGCAGTTTAGGGGGTCTGAACACTGAAGCTTTCTTT.